The rows below give T cell receptor beta chains drawn from one sample of a study of CD8+ T cells in alopecia areata. The assay was immunoSEQ multiplex PCR, and TCRdb's table has in-frame clones only and misses some. The sample carries under 300,000 clones, 60% recorded once. The material sequenced was CD4+ T cells sorted from blood, taken around week 54, from a patient treated with tofacitinib. The source is a human donor with alopecia areata. Both conserved end residues are part of each CDR3. Each record gives: CDR3 length, V gene, J gene, CDR3 protein.

CDR3 length: 16
V gene: TRBV30
J gene: TRBJ1-1
CDR3 protein: CAWSARVGRQNTEAFF

CDR3 length: 17
V gene: TRBV5-1
J gene: TRBJ1-6
CDR3 protein: CASSLAGTGTYNSPLHF

CDR3 length: 13
V gene: TRBV18
J gene: TRBJ2-7
CDR3 protein: CASSPARDYEQYF

CDR3 length: 14
V gene: TRBV6-6
J gene: TRBJ2-7
CDR3 protein: CASSYLAAPYEQYF

CDR3 length: 14
V gene: TRBV27
J gene: TRBJ2-4
CDR3 protein: CASREGLAKNIQYF

CDR3 length: 13
V gene: TRBV29-1
J gene: TRBJ2-5
CDR3 protein: CSVRTSGGETQYF

CDR3 length: 13
V gene: TRBV7-9
J gene: TRBJ2-7
CDR3 protein: CASSPGASYEQYF

CDR3 length: 13
V gene: TRBV29-1
J gene: TRBJ2-3
CDR3 protein: CSHTGTSADTQYF

CDR3 length: 15
V gene: TRBV7-3
J gene: TRBJ2-6
CDR3 protein: CASSYGGVGANVLTF

CDR3 length: 15
V gene: TRBV6-5
J gene: TRBJ2-5
CDR3 protein: CASSYGGFYVETQYF

CDR3 length: 12
V gene: TRBV7-8
J gene: TRBJ2-7
CDR3 protein: CASSLRTYEQYF

CDR3 length: 15
V gene: TRBV2
J gene: TRBJ2-5
CDR3 protein: CASSEMRGGQETQYF

CDR3 length: 13
V gene: TRBV25-1
J gene: TRBJ1-1
CDR3 protein: CASSESGRQEAFF

CDR3 length: 15
V gene: TRBV6-1
J gene: TRBJ1-2
CDR3 protein: CASSVGTGGGGGYTF

CDR3 length: 14
V gene: TRBV7-2
J gene: TRBJ2-7
CDR3 protein: CASSLTADSYEQYF

CDR3 length: 11
V gene: TRBV2
J gene: TRBJ2-7
CDR3 protein: CASSGEYEQYF

CDR3 length: 15
V gene: TRBV11-2
J gene: TRBJ1-1
CDR3 protein: CASSLGGRLGTEAFF

CDR3 length: 15
V gene: TRBV2
J gene: TRBJ2-1
CDR3 protein: CASSVIRGLGGEQFF

CDR3 length: 14
V gene: TRBV10-3
J gene: TRBJ1-2
CDR3 protein: CAIRRQQESYGYTF

CDR3 length: 15
V gene: TRBV4-1
J gene: TRBJ2-3
CDR3 protein: CASSQPTGSTDTQYF

CDR3 length: 11
V gene: TRBV30
J gene: TRBJ2-1
CDR3 protein: CAWSVRGEQFF

CDR3 length: 12
V gene: TRBV10-3
J gene: TRBJ2-3
CDR3 protein: CAISASTDTQYF

CDR3 length: 13
V gene: TRBV29-1
J gene: TRBJ1-1
CDR3 protein: CSVKGQGIAEAFF

CDR3 length: 18
V gene: TRBV6-1
J gene: TRBJ2-1
CDR3 protein: CASSERGDPSGPYNEQFF

CDR3 length: 16
V gene: TRBV9
J gene: TRBJ2-7
CDR3 protein: CASSVTGQAGSYEQYF

CDR3 length: 15
V gene: TRBV1
J gene: TRBJ1-2
CDR3 protein: CTSSQTGQGVNGYTF

CDR3 length: 14
V gene: TRBV5-1
J gene: TRBJ2-2
CDR3 protein: CASSSRLGTGELFF

CDR3 length: 15
V gene: TRBV2
J gene: TRBJ1-5
CDR3 protein: CASTEGGYSNQPQHF

CDR3 length: 14
V gene: TRBV7-3
J gene: TRBJ2-6
CDR3 protein: CASSLRTGNNVLTF

CDR3 length: 13
V gene: TRBV5-1
J gene: TRBJ2-5
CDR3 protein: CASSLAPQETQYF

CDR3 length: 14
V gene: TRBV5-6
J gene: TRBJ2-1
CDR3 protein: CASSFHTTYNEQFF